The source of this T cell receptor beta chain is a study of T cells after yellow fever vaccination (dated by TCRdb to between 2017 and 2020). Regarding the research as a whole: Libraries from fractions with low cell numbers were prepared with the SMART-Seq v4 Ultra Low Input RNA kit. To follow T-cell clones before and after primary and booster YFV17D yellow fever vaccination, bulk TCR alpha and beta repertoires were sequenced over time. Two healthy male donors, one aged 18 to 30 and one aged 30 to 40 years, made up the cohort. Blood was collected at multiple timepoints before and after primary and secondary immunization, and bulk PBMC replicates and cell subsets were isolated.

TCR cDNA was synthesized by 5'RACE template switching, which introduced a universal primer site and unique molecular identifiers. cDNA synthesis was primed from both the TCR alpha and TCR beta constant segments. Libraries were amplified in two PCR steps, with sample barcodes and sequencing adapters added in the second step. Sequencing of libraries was performed on Illumina HiSeq 2500 (2x100 bp) or NovaSeq (2x150 bp). The original methods were these. Demultiplexing of reads and collapsing into UMI consensus sequences were performed with MIGEC, and V(D)J alignment was carried out with MiXCR. Clonotypes responding to the vaccine were identified with edgeR on replicate PBMC samples, with the criteria of FDR below 0.01 and a log2 fold change above 5 up to day 15. CD4 or CD8 identity was assigned to each bulk clonotype according to whether the clonotype was present at higher abundance in the sequenced CD4 repertoire or the sequenced CD8 repertoire. Starting from the raw public reads, TCRdb applied fastp trimming at Q25, assembled clones with MiXCR and retained in-frame beta chains. CDR3 protein duplicates are merged, each entry listing the most common genes and DNA. The V and J calls and clone size come from TCRdb's table, not from the authors' own analysis. For this sample the table gives over 100,000 distinct CDR3 sequences, of which more than 7.5% were detected only once. The ten biggest clones cover 25% of the sample.

Interpreted using the paper, the treatment or condition label stands for: live attenuated yellow fever vaccine strain. A standard Ficoll-Paque protocol was used to isolate PBMCs from peripheral blood. Dynabeads CD4 and CD8 positive selection kits were used to isolate CD4 and CD8 T-cell fractions. TriZol was used to extract RNA from bulk PBMCs, from CD4 and CD8 fractions, and from dextramer-positive and dextramer-negative fractions. The germline V end is reduced by 1 base and the J end by 0 bases; junction bases left unmatched: 6. CDR3 length: 17 amino acids, cysteine to phenylalanine. CDR3 DNA is the only sequence kept; it has 51 bases, read in frame from the first base. Sequences SNHLY (CDR1) and FYNNEI (CDR2) are obtained from the germline V gene. Overall study results and their limits: Because abundant contaminating clonotypes from the bulk population could be contained in FACS-sorted repertoires, computational filtering was required. After the booster, most of the clones that had expanded following primary vaccination were detected again (around 95% of CD4 and around 87% of CD8), which suggests that memory was broadly maintained. The secondary T-cell response was found to be weaker but faster than the primary response, with a peak reached on day 5 rather than on day 15. Because only a couple of donors were included in the study, the extent to which the findings can be generalized is limited. A small share of clonotypes was detected in both CD4 and CD8 compartments, with the overlap likely arising from convergent recombination.

This clonotype occurred many times. Its antigen has not been determined. One base away there is no much larger clone; base qualities are not given. The receptor was isolated from a man aged 25 to 40 who received the YFV17D yellow fever vaccine. The V gene is TRBV2 and the J gene is TRBJ1-2, and 9 junctional nucleotides match TRBD1. The sample here was CD8+ T cells sorted from PBMCs, taken 45 days after the yellow fever booster vaccination. In nucleotide form, the sequence is TGTGCCAGCAGTGAAGGCCGGACAGGGGCAGCTAACTATGGCTACACCTTC. Translated, this is CASSEGRTGAANYGYTF.